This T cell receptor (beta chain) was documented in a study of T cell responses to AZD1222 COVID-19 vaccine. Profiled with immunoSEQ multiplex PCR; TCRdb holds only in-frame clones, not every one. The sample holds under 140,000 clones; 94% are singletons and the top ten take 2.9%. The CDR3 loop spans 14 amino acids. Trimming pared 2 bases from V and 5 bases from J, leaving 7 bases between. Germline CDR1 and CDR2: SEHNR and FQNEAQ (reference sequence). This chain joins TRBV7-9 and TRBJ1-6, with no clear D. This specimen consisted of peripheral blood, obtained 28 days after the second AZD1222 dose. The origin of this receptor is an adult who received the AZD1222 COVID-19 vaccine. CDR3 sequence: CASSLTGNNSPLHF. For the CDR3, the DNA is TGTGCCAGCAGCTTAACCGGGAATAATTCACCCCTCCACTTT.